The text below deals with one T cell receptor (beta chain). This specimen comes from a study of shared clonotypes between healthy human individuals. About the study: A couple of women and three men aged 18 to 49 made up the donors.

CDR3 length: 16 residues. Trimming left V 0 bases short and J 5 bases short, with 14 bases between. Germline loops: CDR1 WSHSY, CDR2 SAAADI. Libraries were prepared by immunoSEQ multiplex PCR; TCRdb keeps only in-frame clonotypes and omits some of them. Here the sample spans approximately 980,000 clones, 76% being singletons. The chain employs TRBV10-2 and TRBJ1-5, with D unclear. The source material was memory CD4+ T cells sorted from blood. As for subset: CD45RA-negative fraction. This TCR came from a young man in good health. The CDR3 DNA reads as TGCGCCAGCAGTGAGTCTCCGGGCCTGCAACATCAGCCCCAGCATTTT. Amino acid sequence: CASSESPGLQHQPQHF.